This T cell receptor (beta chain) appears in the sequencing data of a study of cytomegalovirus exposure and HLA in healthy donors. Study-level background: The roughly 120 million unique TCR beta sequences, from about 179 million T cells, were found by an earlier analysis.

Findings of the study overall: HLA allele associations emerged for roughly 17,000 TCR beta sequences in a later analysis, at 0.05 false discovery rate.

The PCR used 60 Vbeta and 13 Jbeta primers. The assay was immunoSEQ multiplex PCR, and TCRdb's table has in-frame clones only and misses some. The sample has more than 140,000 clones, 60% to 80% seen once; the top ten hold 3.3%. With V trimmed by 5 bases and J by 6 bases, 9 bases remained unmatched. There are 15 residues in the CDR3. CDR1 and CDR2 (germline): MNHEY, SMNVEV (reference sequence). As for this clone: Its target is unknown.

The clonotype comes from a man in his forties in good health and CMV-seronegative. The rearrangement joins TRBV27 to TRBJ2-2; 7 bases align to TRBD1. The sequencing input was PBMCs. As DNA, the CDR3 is TGTGCCAGCAGTCCACTCCCAGACAGGGCCGGGGAGCTGTTTTTT. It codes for CASSPLPDRAGELFF.